Below, 26 T cell receptor beta chains from the same sample are listed, as sequenced in a study of cytomegalovirus exposure and HLA in healthy donors. Vbeta (60) and Jbeta (13) primers were used in the PCR. TCRdb's copy holds only in-frame clones and misses some; the assay was immunoSEQ multiplex PCR. In total, the table holds around 100,000 clones. The sequencing sample was made of PBMCs. The receptors come from a man in his forties or fifties in good health and CMV-seropositive.

The chain joins TRBV10-2 to TRBJ2-7; no definite D call. V shed 8 bases and J shed 6 bases, with 8 bases lying between them. CDR1 is WSHSY, CDR2 SAAADI, per germline. The CDR3 runs to 10 residues. The CDR3 loop is CASGVSEQYF. The DNA for the CDR3 is TGCGCCAGCGGAGTAAGCGAGCAGTACTTC.

The gene calls are TRBV7-7 and TRBJ2-2, with D uncertain. This CDR3 is 13 amino acids long. Trimming left V 5 bases short and J 6 bases short, with 10 bases between. Per the germline V gene, CDR1 is SSHAT and CDR2 is FNYEAQ (reference sequence). The chain's CDR3 is CASSPSAAGELFF. The CDR3 nucleotides are TGTGCCAGCAGCCCCTCGGCGGCCGGGGAGCTGTTTTTT. Looking up the rest from reference TRBV7-7 and TRBJ2-2 gives the full variable domain: GAGVSQSPRYKVTKRGQDVTLRCDPISSHATLYWYQQALGQGPEFLTYFNYEAQPDKSGLPSDRFSAERPEGSISTLTIQRTEQRDSAMYRCASSPSAAGELFFGEGSRLTVL.

The V and J genes are TRBV7-9 and TRBJ1-1, with D possibly matching TRBD1 (6 bases). Germline V CDR1 and CDR2: SEHNR, FQNEAQ (reference sequence). This CDR3 region has 15 residues. The V end was cut by 5 bases, the J end by 0 bases, with 13 bases between. CDR3 residues: CASSLSRGMNTEAFF. The DNA of the CDR3 is TGTGCCAGCAGCCTGTCCAGGGGAATGAACACTGAAGCTTTCTTT.

This sequence joins TRBV5-5 and TRBJ2-3; TRBD1 matches at 10 bases. J lost 2 bases, V lost 3 bases, and 6 bases had no gene match. Germline CDR1 reads SGHKS; CDR2 reads YYEKEE (reference sequence). This CDR3 has 16 amino acids. DNA of the CDR3: TGTGCCAGCAGCTCGGGGACAGGGGCGAACACAGATACGCAGTATTTT. It yields the protein CASSSGTGANTDTQYF.

The chain links TRBV13 to TRBJ2-3, with 8 positions matching TRBD1. The CDR3 has 18 amino acids. CDR1 is PRHDT and CDR2 is FYEKMQ in the germline V gene (reference sequence). With 5 bases clipped from V and 0 bases from J, the junction kept 13 bases outside the gene matches. The CDR3 loop is CASSNQGAGGISTDTQYF. CDR3 bases: TGTGCCAGCAGCAATCAGGGGGCCGGTGGGATCAGCACAGATACGCAGTATTTT. Complete variable domain (other parts from reference TRBV13 and TRBJ2-3): AAGVIQSPRHLIKEKRETATLKCYPIPRHDTVYWYQQGPGQDPQFLISFYEKMQSDKGSIPDRFSAQQFSDYHSELNMSSLELGDSALYFCASSNQGAGGISTDTQYFGPGTRLTVL.

The genes are TRBV28 and TRBJ1-4; 10 bases agree with TRBD1. From germline, CDR1 is MDHEN and CDR2 SYDVKM. The V and J ends lost 6 bases and 10 bases, in that order; junction bases with no gene match: 5. The CDR3 spans 13 residues. The CDR3 coding sequence is TGTGCCAGCAGGACAGGGGGCTTGGGAAAACTGTTTTTT. Amino acids: CASRTGGLGKLFF.

This sequence joins TRBV6-5 and TRBJ2-1; no reliable D call. The germline V gene encodes CDR1 MNHEY and CDR2 SVGAGI. V was cut by 8 bases and J by 2 bases, with 7 bases left in between. The CDR3 is 12 residues long. As DNA, the CDR3 is TGTGCCAGCGGCGAGGCCTACAATGAGCAGTTCTTC. This translates into CASGEAYNEQFF.

CDR3 DNA sequence: TGTGCCAGCAGTCTTCCCTTGGACAGGGGGCACTACGAGCAGTACTTC. Amino acids: CASSLPLDRGHYEQYF. The chain has TRBV28 and TRBJ2-7; 11 positions match TRBD1. The CDR3 is 16 amino acids. Unmatched junction bases numbered 9, after V lost 5 bases and J lost 3 bases. Germline V gene sequence: CDR1 MDHEN, CDR2 SYDVKM.

The chain is built from TRBV9 and TRBJ1-4; tentatively, D is TRBD1 (5 bases). This CDR3 has 15 residues. The ends were cut back, 4 bases at V and 0 bases at J, with 10 bases in the middle. In germline, CDR1 is SGDLS, CDR2 YYNGEE. Written as DNA, the CDR3 is TGTGCCAGCAGCCCGTCGGGGGCAACTAATGAAAAACTGTTTTTT. It codes for CASSPSGATNEKLFF.

CDR3 loop: CASSGLGGSNIQYF. CDR3 bases: TGTGCCAGCAGCGGCCTAGGGGGTTCGAACATTCAGTACTTC. The rearrangement uses TRBV9 and TRBJ2-4; weak D call: TRBD1 (6 bases). CDR3 length equals 14 residues. V was pared by 3 bases and J by 7 bases, with 14 bases between. CDR1 and CDR2 from the germline V gene are SGDLS and YYNGEE.

This chain uses TRBV9 with TRBJ2-2; 13 positions agree with TRBD2. Germline V gene data show CDR1 as SGDLS and CDR2 as YYNGEE. Trimming at V came to 2 bases and at J to 5 bases, leaving 3 bases not matched to a gene. The CDR3 is made up of 16 amino acids. DNA for the CDR3: TGTGCCAGCAGCGTTTTACTAGCGGGAGGGACCGGGGAGCTGTTTTTT. This encodes CASSVLLAGGTGELFF. Variable domain in full (rest from reference TRBV9 and TRBJ2-2): DSGVTQTPKHLITATGQRVTLRCSPRSGDLSVYWYQQSLDQGLQFLIQYYNGEERAKGNILERFSAQQFPDLHSELNLSSLELGDSALYFCASSVLLAGGTGELFFGEGSRLTVL.

The chain uses TRBV6-6 and TRBJ1-5, with D perhaps TRBD1 (5 bases). Germline V gives CDR1 MNHNY, CDR2 SVGAGI (reference sequence). V lost 6 bases and J lost 6, with 9 bases in between. This CDR3 has 12 amino acids. The CDR3 reads CASRVDSQPQHF. The CDR3 DNA reads TGTGCCAGCAGGGTTGACAGTCAGCCCCAGCATTTT.

V is TRBV29-1 and J is TRBJ1-3; D perhaps matches TRBD1 (6 bases). The CDR3 length is 16 residues. Trimming removed 4 bases at V and 0 bases at J, with 16 bases between. CDR1 and CDR2 (germline): SQVTM, ANQGSEA. The CDR3 loop reads CSVAWQGPISGNTIYF. In nucleotides, the CDR3 is TGCAGCGTTGCGTGGCAGGGGCCCATCTCTGGAAACACCATATATTTT. The full variable domain, its missing parts supplied by reference TRBV29-1 and TRBJ1-3, is SAVISQKPSRDICQRGTSLTIQCQVDSQVTMMFWYRQQPGQSLTLIATANQGSEATYESGFVIDKFPISRPNLTFSTLTVSNMSPEDSSIYLCSVAWQGPISGNTIYFGEGSWLTVV.

The V and J genes are TRBV4-3 and TRBJ2-1; a weak D match, TRBD2 (5 bases). Trimming shortened V by 0 bases and J by 8 bases, and 11 bases separated the two germline ends. This CDR3 is 14 amino acids long. Looked up from germline, CDR1 is LGHNA and CDR2 is YSLEER. CDR3 DNA sequence: TGCGCCAGCAGCCAAGATTCTAGCCGTCATGAGCAGTTCTTC. Translated, it gives CASSQDSSRHEQFF.

This chain uses TRBV19 with TRBJ2-5; weak D call: TRBD2 (5 bases). CDR3 length: 14 amino acids. Germline V gene lookup returns CDR1 LNHDA and CDR2 SQIVND (reference sequence). Trimming left V 1 base short and J 4 bases short, with 10 bases between. In DNA, the CDR3 is TGTGCCAGTAGTATAGTGGCGGGCAGAGAGACCCAGTACTTC. Amino acids: CASSIVAGRETQYF.

The CDR3 coding sequence is TGTGCCAGCAGTTACTCAGACAGGGTAGTGAACACTGAAGCTTTCTTT. Translating gives CASSYSDRVVNTEAFF. The chain employs TRBV6-5 and TRBJ1-1; TRBD1 matches at 7 bases. Germline lookup yields CDR1 MNHEY and CDR2 SVGAGI. CDR3 length: 16 residues. The V segment lost 0 bases and the J segment 0 bases; nucleotides outside the gene matches: 4.

The chain uses TRBV9 and TRBJ2-7; TRBD1 might be the D (6 bases). Germline values: CDR1 SGDLS, CDR2 YYNGEE. The CDR3 has 14 residues. Trimming took off 0 bases at V and 5 bases at J, with 12 bases between the two ends. CDR3: CASSVGPGVNEQYF. Written as DNA, the CDR3 is TGTGCCAGCAGCGTAGGTCCAGGGGTTAACGAGCAGTACTTC.

This chain uses TRBV7-2 with TRBJ2-7, with D maybe TRBD1 (6 bases). This CDR3 is 16 amino acids long. Germline CDR1 SGHTA, CDR2 FQGNSA. Trimming took off 0 bases at V and 0 bases at J, with 12 bases between the two ends. CDR3 in amino acids: CASSLAAGASSYEQYF. The DNA for the CDR3 is TGTGCCAGCAGCTTAGCTGCAGGGGCGTCCTCCTACGAGCAGTACTTC.

The chain joins TRBV28 to TRBJ1-5; maybe TRBD1 (5 bases). The length of the CDR3 is 17 residues. V shed 6 bases and J shed 1 base, with 19 bases lying between them. Germline lookup yields CDR1 MDHEN and CDR2 SYDVKM. This CDR3 is CASSPDKDRRSNQPQHF. The CDR3 bases are TGTGCCAGCAGCCCGGATAAAGACAGAAGAAGCAATCAGCCCCAGCATTTT.

The rearrangement links TRBV28 to TRBJ1-5; 10 nucleotides agree with TRBD1. Germline-derived CDR1 and CDR2 are MDHEN and SYDVKM. The junction had 11 bases not matched to a gene; V was cut back by 6 bases and J by 6 bases. The CDR3 totals 16 residues. In DNA form, the CDR3 reads TGTGCCAGCAGGCCAAGGGGACAGGGGAATGTTCAGCCCCAGCATTTT. Its translation: CASRPRGQGNVQPQHF.

The rearrangement uses TRBV29-1 and TRBJ2-4, with no clear D. This CDR3 has 13 amino acids. With 6 bases removed from V and 0 bases from J, the gap between germline ends came to 9 bases. CDR1 and CDR2 from the germline V gene are SQVTM and ANQGSEA. The CDR3, as DNA: TGCAGCGTACAGAGTTTAGCCAAAAACATTCAGTACTTC. Its protein product is CSVQSLAKNIQYF.

CDR3 nucleotides: TGCGCCAGCAGCCCGCAACCGGGACTCATATCTGAGGAGCAGTTCTTC. Translation gives CASSPQPGLISEEQFF. This chain links TRBV4-1 with TRBJ2-1; TRBD2 is a possible D gene (6 bases). Trimming stripped 4 bases from V and 10 bases from J, with 23 bases between. This CDR3 region has 16 residues. Germline assignment: CDR1 MGHRA and CDR2 YSYEKL.

V and J are TRBV27 and TRBJ1-5; D remains ambiguous. This CDR3 is 16 amino acids long. CDR1 and CDR2 (germline): MNHEY, SMNVEV (reference sequence). V was pared by 6 bases and J by 2 bases, with 17 bases between. CDR3 loop: CASRLTVDYGNQPQHF. CDR3 coding DNA: TGTGCCAGCAGACTAACGGTGGACTATGGCAATCAGCCCCAGCATTTT.

The V gene is TRBV5-1, the J gene TRBJ2-7; D is perhaps TRBD2 (6 bases). CDR1 is SGHRS and CDR2 is YFSETQ in the germline V gene. V gave up 3 bases and J gave up 2 bases, with 15 bases separating them. This CDR3 spans 15 amino acids. This chain's CDR3 is CASSSGLAPPYEQYF. Written as DNA, the CDR3 is TGCGCCAGCAGCTCGGGCCTAGCGCCGCCCTACGAGCAGTACTTC.

The rearrangement joins TRBV27 to TRBJ1-2; a weak D match, TRBD1 (5 bases). The CDR3 is 13 residues long. V shed 5 bases and J shed 9 bases, with 16 bases lying between them. Looked up from germline, CDR1 is MNHEY and CDR2 is SMNVEV (reference sequence). DNA of the CDR3: TGTGCCAGCAGTCCAAGACAGTTTGATAGCTACACCTTC. It codes for CASSPRQFDSYTF.

The chain employs TRBV29-1 and TRBJ1-2, with 7 bases identical to TRBD1. This CDR3 is built from 15 residues. V shed 6 bases, J shed 4 bases, and the junction held 14 bases outside the gene matches. CDR1 and CDR2 (germline): SQVTM, ANQGSEA. The CDR3 coding sequence is TGCAGCGTCCGGGGGCAGGGGGATTCCCTCTATGGCTACACCTTC. This translates into CSVRGQGDSLYGYTF.